The next 18 T cell receptor beta chains were all read from a single sample in a study of tumor-infiltrating lymphocytes in localized non-small cell lung cancer. The protocol was immunoSEQ multiplex PCR, while the TCRdb copy is restricted to in-frame clones and leaves out a portion. The profile shows about 6,700 clones, 70% to 80% of them singletons. The sample comprised uninvolved lung tissue not adjacent to the tumor. The origin of the receptors is a human donor with non-small cell lung cancer.

The V and J genes are TRBV27 and TRBJ1-1; D unresolved. The V end was cut by 3 bases, the J end by 2 bases, with 10 bases between. CDR3 length: 14 residues. Germline V gene sequence: CDR1 MNHEY, CDR2 SMNVEV (reference sequence). The CDR3 loop reads CASSLRVGNTEAFF. The CDR3 DNA follows: TGTGCCAGCAGTTTGAGGGTGGGAAACACTGAAGCTTTCTTT.

This clone was observed a few times. The V and J genes are TRBV9 and TRBJ1-2; 9 bases fit TRBD1. Trimming cost V 3 bases and J 4 bases; bases outside gene matches: 4. The CDR3 spans 14 residues. The germline V gene has CDR1 SGDLS and CDR2 YYNGEE. The CDR3 reads CASSATGGVYGYTF. The CDR3 DNA reads TGTGCCAGCAGCGCCACAGGGGGCGTCTATGGCTACACCTTC.

This chain links TRBV19 with TRBJ1-1; D is unclear. CDR1 and CDR2 (germline): LNHDA, SQIVND (reference sequence). The germline V and J ends were trimmed by 7 bases and 11 bases, with 14 bases remaining between them. CDR3 size: 11 residues. The CDR3 loop is CASTRLFSAFF. CDR3 DNA sequence: TGTGCCAGTACCCGACTATTCTCGGCTTTCTTT.

The chain recombines TRBV19 with TRBJ2-3; 9 bases agree with TRBD2. The CDR3 is 15 amino acids. Germline lookup yields CDR1 LNHDA and CDR2 SQIVND (reference sequence). V trimming: 8 bases; J trimming: 2 bases; junction bases outside the gene matches: 8. In nucleotides, the CDR3 is TGTGCCAGTGCCCTTCAGCGGGGGGCCACAGATACGCAGTATTTT. It codes for CASALQRGATDTQYF. Full variable domain (outside the CDR3, taken from reference TRBV19 and TRBJ2-3): DGGITQSPKYLFRKEGQNVTLSCEQNLNHDAMYWYRQDPGQGLRLIYYSQIVNDFQKGDIAEGYSVSREKKESFPLTVTSAQKNPTAFYLCASALQRGATDTQYFGPGTRLTVL.

The chain joins TRBV5-4 to TRBJ1-1; no clear D gene. Germline CDR1 and CDR2: SGHNT and YYREEE (reference sequence). The CDR3 sequence is 15 residues long. V was shortened by 4 bases and J by 3 bases, with 16 bases between the two germline ends. Here the CDR3 DNA reads TGTGCCAGCAGCCGTGCGACCCCAGCTGACACTGAAGCTTTCTTT. It translates to CASSRATPADTEAFF.

This chain uses TRBV29-1 with TRBJ2-7; D gene ambiguous. Germline lookup yields CDR1 SQVTM and CDR2 ANQGSEA. CDR3 length: 11 amino acids. Between the trimmed V and J ends, which lost 3 bases and 6 bases, there was a span of 9 bases. CDR3 coding DNA: TGCAGCGTTGATTTTAGTGGCGAGCAGTACTTC. This codes for CSVDFSGEQYF.

The gene calls are TRBV6-5 and TRBJ2-1, with 7 bases fitting TRBD2. J was trimmed by 5 bases and V by 6 bases; bases with no gene match: 10. The germline V gene has CDR1 MNHEY and CDR2 SVGAGI. The CDR3 has 15 residues. CDR3 sequence reads: CASRSRYAGDNEQFF. Here the CDR3 DNA reads TGTGCCAGCAGATCGCGGTACGCGGGGGACAATGAGCAGTTCTTC.

The genes are TRBV21-1 and TRBJ2-7; the table gives TRBD1 as D, unverified against the DNA. TRBV21-1 is classified as a pseudogene. The CDR3 totals 15 residues. CDR3 sequence reads: CASSDRDRALGEQYF. The CDR3 DNA reads as TGTGCCAGCAGCGACCGGGACAGAGCCCTCGGGGAGCAGTACTTC.

The genes are TRBV9 and TRBJ2-3, with 9 bases lining up with TRBD2. This CDR3 comprises 17 residues. The germline gives CDR1 SGDLS, CDR2 YYNGEE. J was trimmed by 6 bases and V by 0 bases; bases with no gene match: 11. CDR3 nucleotides: TGTGCCAGCAGCGTAGAAGCGGGAGGACCCCCATTGGATACGCAGTATTTT. Protein product: CASSVEAGGPPLDTQYF.

The chain uses TRBV27 and TRBJ2-2; no definite D call. Germline CDR1 MNHEY, CDR2 SMNVEV (reference sequence). Deletions cut 4 bases from V and 7 bases from J, with 7 bases between. The length of the CDR3 is 12 residues. This CDR3 reads CASSSPDGELFF. For the CDR3, the DNA is TGTGCCAGCAGTTCCCCGGACGGGGAGCTGTTTTTT.

The CDR3 DNA reads TGTGCCACCAGGTCAGGCGGACGCGAGCAGTACTTC. Translation: CATRSGGREQYF. V is TRBV10-3 and J is TRBJ2-7; D call uncertain. Trimming removed 10 bases from V and 6 bases from J, with 16 bases in between. The CDR3 consists of 12 residues. The germline V gene encodes CDR1 ENHRY and CDR2 SYGVKD.

V is TRBV5-1 and J is TRBJ2-1; possible D gene TRBD2, 6 bases. The CDR3 contains 14 residues. The V gene lost 9 bases and the J gene lost 2 bases, with 15 bases spanning the gap. Germline CDR1 and CDR2: SGHRS and YFSETQ. CDR3 amino acids: CATSPRGTYNEQFF. The CDR3, as DNA: TGCGCCACTTCACCCCGGGGGACCTACAATGAGCAGTTCTTC.

The chain links TRBV5-1 to TRBJ2-3; D remains unclear. Trimming cost V 1 base and J 11 bases, with 14 bases left between them. The CDR3 length is 13 residues. Germline V gene data show CDR1 as SGHRS and CDR2 as YFSETQ. CDR3 nucleotides: TGCGCCAGCAGCTTGAGGGTGGGATCGGAGCAGTATTTT. Its translation: CASSLRVGSEQYF.

This chain connects TRBV6-5 to TRBJ2-3; TRBD2 is a possible D gene (5 bases). V was trimmed by 7 bases and J by 0 bases, leaving 11 bases between them. This CDR3 has 14 amino acids. Per the germline V gene, CDR1 is MNHEY and CDR2 is SVGAGI. The CDR3 sequence is CASMARGSTDTQYF. CDR3 DNA sequence: TGTGCCAGCATGGCACGAGGGAGCACAGATACGCAGTATTTT.

This chain joins TRBV6-1 and TRBJ2-7; no firm D call. Germline CDR1 and CDR2: MNHNS and SASEGT. Trimming took off 7 bases at V and 3 bases at J, with 7 bases between the two ends. This CDR3 has 11 residues. The CDR3 spells CASMAVYEQYF. CDR3 sequence (DNA): TGTGCCAGCATGGCGGTCTACGAGCAGTACTTC.

In its sample, this clone was seen a few times. The chain links TRBV29-1 to TRBJ1-1; weak D call: TRBD1 (6 bases). In germline, CDR1 is SQVTM, CDR2 ANQGSEA. This CDR3 has 16 amino acids. The V gene lost 3 bases and the J gene lost 1 base, with 18 bases spanning the gap. The CDR3: CSVDGGSTLANTEAFF. CDR3 in DNA: TGCAGCGTTGATGGGGGCTCTACTCTTGCGAACACTGAAGCTTTCTTT.

This sequence joins TRBV7-6 and TRBJ1-3; D possibly corresponds to TRBD1 (5 bases). The V and J ends lost 1 base and 0 bases respectively, with 10 bases between them. The CDR3 contains 16 residues. Germline CDR1 SGHVS, CDR2 FNYEAQ. The chain's CDR3 is CASSLGRTFSGNTIYF. In DNA, the CDR3 is TGTGCCAGCAGCTTAGGCAGGACATTCTCTGGAAACACCATATATTTT.

V is TRBV5-1 and J is TRBJ1-1; D not resolved. The CDR3 is made up of 13 amino acids. Germline values: CDR1 SGHRS, CDR2 YFSETQ. V was pared by 0 bases and J by 5 bases, with 8 bases between. CDR3 nucleotides: TGCGCCAGCAGCTTGGAGGCAGTTACTGAAGCTTTCTTT. Amino acid sequence: CASSLEAVTEAFF.